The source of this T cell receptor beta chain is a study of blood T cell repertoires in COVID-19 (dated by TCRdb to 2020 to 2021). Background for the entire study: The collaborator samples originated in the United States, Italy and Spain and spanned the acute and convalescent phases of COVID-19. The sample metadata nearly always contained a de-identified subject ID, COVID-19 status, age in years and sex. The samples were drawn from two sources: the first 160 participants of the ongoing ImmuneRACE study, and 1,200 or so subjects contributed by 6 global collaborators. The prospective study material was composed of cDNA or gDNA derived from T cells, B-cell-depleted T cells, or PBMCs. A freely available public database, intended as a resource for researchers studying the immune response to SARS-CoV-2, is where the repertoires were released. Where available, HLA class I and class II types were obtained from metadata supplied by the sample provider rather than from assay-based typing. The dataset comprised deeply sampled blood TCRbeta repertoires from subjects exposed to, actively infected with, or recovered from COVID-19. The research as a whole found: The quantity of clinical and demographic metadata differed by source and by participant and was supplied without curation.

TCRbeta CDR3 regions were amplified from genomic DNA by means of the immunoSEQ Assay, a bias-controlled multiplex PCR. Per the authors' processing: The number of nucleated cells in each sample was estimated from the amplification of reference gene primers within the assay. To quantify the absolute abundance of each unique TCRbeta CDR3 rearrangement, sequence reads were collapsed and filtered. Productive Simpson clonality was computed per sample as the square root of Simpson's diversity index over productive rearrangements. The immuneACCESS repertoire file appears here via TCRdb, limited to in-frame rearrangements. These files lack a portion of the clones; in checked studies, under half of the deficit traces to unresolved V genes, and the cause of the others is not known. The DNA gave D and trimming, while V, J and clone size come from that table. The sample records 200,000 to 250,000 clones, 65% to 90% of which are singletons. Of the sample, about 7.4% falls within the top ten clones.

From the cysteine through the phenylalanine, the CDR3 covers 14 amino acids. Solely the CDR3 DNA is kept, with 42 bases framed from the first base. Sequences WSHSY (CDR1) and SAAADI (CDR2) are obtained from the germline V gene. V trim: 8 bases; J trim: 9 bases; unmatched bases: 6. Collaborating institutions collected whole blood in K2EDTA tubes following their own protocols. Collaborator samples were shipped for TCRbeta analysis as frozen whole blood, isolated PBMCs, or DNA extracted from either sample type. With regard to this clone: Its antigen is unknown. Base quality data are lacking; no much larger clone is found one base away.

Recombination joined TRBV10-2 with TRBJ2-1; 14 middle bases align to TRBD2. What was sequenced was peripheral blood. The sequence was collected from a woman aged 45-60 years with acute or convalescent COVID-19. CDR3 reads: CASGTSGSEGEQFF. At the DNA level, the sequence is TGCGCCAGCGGGACTAGCGGGAGTGAAGGTGAGCAGTTCTTC.